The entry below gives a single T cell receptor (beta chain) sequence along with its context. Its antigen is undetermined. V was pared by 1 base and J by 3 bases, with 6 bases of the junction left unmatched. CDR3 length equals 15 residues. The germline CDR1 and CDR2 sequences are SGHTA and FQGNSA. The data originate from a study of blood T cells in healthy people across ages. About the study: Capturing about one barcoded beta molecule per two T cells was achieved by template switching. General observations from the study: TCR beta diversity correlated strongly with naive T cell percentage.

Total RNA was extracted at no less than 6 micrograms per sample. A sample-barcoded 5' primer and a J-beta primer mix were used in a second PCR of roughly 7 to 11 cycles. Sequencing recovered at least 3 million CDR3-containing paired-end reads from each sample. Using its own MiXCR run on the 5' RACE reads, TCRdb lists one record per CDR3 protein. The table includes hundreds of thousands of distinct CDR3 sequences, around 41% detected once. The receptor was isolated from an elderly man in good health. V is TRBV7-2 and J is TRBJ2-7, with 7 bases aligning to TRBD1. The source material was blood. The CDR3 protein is CASSLDGRGIYEQYF. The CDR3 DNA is TGTGCCAGCAGCTTAGACGGCAGGGGGATCTACGAGCAGTACTTC.